Listed here are 3 T cell receptor beta chains from one sample, sequenced in a study of T cells in Graves' hyperthyroidism and ophthalmopathy. The source material, RNA transcripts, was used to amplify TCR beta CDR3 regions. The study used the HTBI primer set for a first-round RT-PCR of the TCR CDR3. One entry per CDR3 protein results from TCRdb running MiXCR on the multiplex PCR reads. The sample records about 58,000 distinct CDR3 sequences, roughly 52% being singletons. Sequencing was carried out using blood. These receptor sequences come from a woman younger than 45 with Graves' ophthalmopathy.

This clonotype was observed many times. V usage is TRBV3-1 and J usage is TRBJ2-7; 8 bases line up with TRBD1. The CDR3 sequence is 15 residues long. Germline V gives CDR1 LGHDT, CDR2 YNNKEL (reference sequence). Losses at the gene ends were 4 bases for V and 2 bases for J; bases not matched to a gene: 7. The CDR3 DNA is TGTGCCAGCAGCCTTGGACAGGGAAGAGCCTACGAGCAGTACTTC. The encoded protein is CASSLGQGRAYEQYF.

Worth noting for this clonotype: An end of the junction does not agree with germline; a read error may underlie this. The V gene is TRBV5-1, the J gene TRBJ1-1, with D unclear. The length of the CDR3 is 14 residues. In germline, CDR1 is SGHRS, CDR2 YFSETQ. CDR3 sequence: CASSLGRMNTGAFF. The CDR3 nucleotides read TGCGCTAGCAGCTTGGGCAGAATGAACACTGGAGCTTTCTTT.

To note about this clonotype: This CDR3 fails to terminate in the conserved phenylalanine or tryptophan, so it likely reflects a read error. V usage is TRBV9 and J usage is TRBJ1-1, with TRBD1 matching over 7 bases. The CDR3 is 17 residues long. Per germline, CDR1 SGDLS and CDR2 YYNGEE. V shed 3 bases, J shed 3 bases, and the junction held 14 bases outside the gene matches. The CDR3 nucleotides are TGTGCCAGCAGCGGCCTCCAGGGGGGTCGGTTGGACACTGAAGCTTTCGTT. Its translation is CASSGLQGGRLDTEAFV.